These T cell receptor beta chains were read from a single sample in a study of T cell responses to AZD1222 COVID-19 vaccine. TCRdb keeps only in-frame clones here, not all; method: immunoSEQ multiplex PCR. The sample holds roughly 80,000 clones, over 75% seen once. Material: peripheral blood, obtained 28 days after the second AZD1222 dose. These receptors all come from an adult who received the AZD1222 COVID-19 vaccine. CDR3s leave out the opening cysteine and the closing phenylalanine or tryptophan. The order of the fields is V gene, J gene, CDR3 protein.

v_gene: TRBV3-1/TRBV3-2; j_gene: TRBJ1-4; CDR3aa: ASSHALDRGREKLF
v_gene: TRBV5-8; j_gene: TRBJ1-5; CDR3aa: ASSFRDSGNQPQH
v_gene: TRBV4-3; j_gene: TRBJ1-1; CDR3aa: ASSQALGTEDTEAF
v_gene: TRBV6-5; j_gene: TRBJ2-5; CDR3aa: ASSQRGGPETQY
v_gene: TRBV6-5; j_gene: TRBJ1-2; CDR3aa: ASSPGGGMLYGYT
v_gene: TRBV19; j_gene: TRBJ1-1; CDR3aa: ASSIHSMNTEAF
v_gene: TRBV21-1; j_gene: TRBJ1-5; CDR3aa: ASSTGPGTDHSNQPQH
v_gene: TRBV20-1; j_gene: TRBJ2-1; CDR3aa: SASSGALSYNEQF
v_gene: TRBV7-9; j_gene: TRBJ2-1; CDR3aa: ASSLGTGGLNEQF
v_gene: TRBV7-9; j_gene: TRBJ1-5; CDR3aa: ASSLGGGNQPQH
v_gene: TRBV7-9; j_gene: TRBJ1-3; CDR3aa: ASSSTATGNTIY
v_gene: TRBV7-7; j_gene: TRBJ2-5; CDR3aa: ASSPRGVQETQY
v_gene: TRBV5-1; j_gene: TRBJ2-5; CDR3aa: ASSQASGGARETQY
v_gene: TRBV9; j_gene: TRBJ2-5; CDR3aa: ASSVGGLAGVETQY
v_gene: TRBV5-6; j_gene: TRBJ1-3; CDR3aa: ASSWGTGSFSGNTIY
v_gene: TRBV6-5; j_gene: TRBJ1-2; CDR3aa: ASRPTMGNYGYT
v_gene: TRBV7-2; j_gene: TRBJ2-7; CDR3aa: ASSLGQGTSYEQY
v_gene: TRBV18; j_gene: TRBJ1-1; CDR3aa: ASSRGQGPSEAF
v_gene: TRBV2; j_gene: TRBJ2-7; CDR3aa: ASSDWGATYEQY
v_gene: TRBV6-1; j_gene: TRBJ2-7; CDR3aa: ASSEHRGYEQY
v_gene: TRBV4-1; j_gene: TRBJ1-1; CDR3aa: ASSYRALNTEAF
v_gene: TRBV6-6; j_gene: TRBJ2-1; CDR3aa: ASLGGALYNEQF
v_gene: TRBV6-6; j_gene: TRBJ1-2; CDR3aa: ASSYAGGAGYT
v_gene: TRBV27; j_gene: TRBJ2-7; CDR3aa: ASSYRGSYEQY
v_gene: TRBV10-3; j_gene: TRBJ1-3; CDR3aa: AITSAGSGNTIY
v_gene: TRBV19; j_gene: TRBJ1-2; CDR3aa: ASSSGGTNYGYT
v_gene: TRBV5-1; j_gene: TRBJ2-7; CDR3aa: ASTPAGGSYEQY
v_gene: TRBV7-2; j_gene: TRBJ2-7; CDR3aa: ASKTGTSSYEQY
v_gene: TRBV19; j_gene: TRBJ1-2; CDR3aa: ASRDRGQNGYT
v_gene: TRBV19; j_gene: TRBJ2-3; CDR3aa: ASSIVGGGNTDTQY
v_gene: TRBV9; j_gene: TRBJ1-1; CDR3aa: ASSVGGSQGTEAF
v_gene: TRBV18; j_gene: TRBJ1-5; CDR3aa: ASSPGMGVNQPQH